A single sample gave rise to the 20 T cell receptor beta chains below, sequenced in a study of stem cell transplantation in POMP-related autoinflammatory disease. Sequenced by immunoSEQ multiplex PCR; TCRdb stores in-frame clones only, minus some. The table has 8,500 to 10,000 clones, about 76% seen once. The material sequenced was CD4+ T cells from PBMCs, taken after stem cell transplantation. These receptors all come from a human patient with POMP-related autoinflammation and immune dysregulation (PRAID). The T cells may partly be graft donor cells.

The chain carries TRBV2 and TRBJ2-5, with D perhaps TRBD2 (5 bases). This CDR3 contains 14 residues. V gave up 1 base and J gave up 2 bases, with 8 bases separating them. CDR1 and CDR2 from the germline V gene are SNHLY and FYNNEI. The CDR3 DNA reads as TGTGCCAGCAGTGAAGGCCTAGCTCAAGAGACCCAGTACTTC. Translation gives CASSEGLAQETQYF.

The rearrangement uses TRBV5-5 and TRBJ1-1; weak D call: TRBD1 (5 bases). The V and J ends lost 3 bases and 5 bases respectively, with 11 bases between them. Germline V gene sequence: CDR1 SGHKS, CDR2 YYEKEE (reference sequence). CDR3 length: 13 residues. CDR3 DNA: TGTGCCAGCAGCTCCGGGGGTCTTACTGAAGCTTTCTTT. Residues: CASSSGGLTEAFF.

This clone was seen only a few times. The rearrangement links TRBV19 to TRBJ2-1; 9 bases fit TRBD2. The CDR3 covers 15 residues. V dropped 3 bases and J dropped 2; count of bases not matched to a gene: 2. Germline V gives CDR1 LNHDA, CDR2 SQIVND (reference sequence). The CDR3 spells CASSMTSGPYNEQFF. The CDR3 region has the DNA TGTGCCAGTAGTATGACTAGCGGTCCCTACAATGAGCAGTTCTTC. Variable domain in full (rest from reference TRBV19 and TRBJ2-1): DGGITQSPKYLFRKEGQNVTLSCEQNLNHDAMYWYRQDPGQGLRLIYYSQIVNDFQKGDIAEGYSVSREKKESFPLTVTSAQKNPTAFYLCASSMTSGPYNEQFFGPGTRLTVL.

The chain joins TRBV18 to TRBJ1-1, with D possibly being TRBD1 (6 bases). V lost 6 bases to trimming and J lost 1 base, with 12 bases between them. CDR3 length: 14 residues. CDR1 is KGHSH and CDR2 is LQKENI in the germline V gene. The CDR3 reads CASSLTGANTEAFF. DNA for the CDR3: TGTGCCAGCTCCCTGACAGGAGCGAACACTGAAGCTTTCTTT.

The chain carries TRBV28 and TRBJ1-1, with D uncertain. Germline V gene sequence: CDR1 MDHEN, CDR2 SYDVKM. Trimming stripped 2 bases from V and 7 bases from J, with 8 bases between. CDR3 length: 12 residues. In DNA form, the CDR3 reads TGTGCCAGCAGTTTAGCCCGGGATGAAGCTTTCTTT. Translating gives CASSLARDEAFF. Full variable domain (outside the CDR3, taken from reference TRBV28 and TRBJ1-1): DVKVTQSSRYLVKRTGEKVFLECVQDMDHENMFWYRQDPGLGLRLIYFSYDVKMKEKGDIPEGYSVSREKKERFSLILESASTNQTSMYLCASSLARDEAFFGQGTRLTVV.

This sequence joins TRBV11-2 and TRBJ2-4; 8 nucleotides align to TRBD2. CDR3 size: 17 residues. CDR1 is SGHAT, CDR2 FQNNGV, per germline. Unmatched junction bases numbered 5, after V lost 1 base and J lost 0 bases. The CDR3 reads CASSLGSSGLAKNIQYF. CDR3 nucleotide sequence: TGTGCCAGCAGCTTAGGCTCTAGCGGGCTAGCCAAAAACATTCAGTACTTC.

The rearrangement joins TRBV4-3 to TRBJ2-2, with D possibly matching TRBD2 (5 bases). The germline V gene encodes CDR1 LGHNA and CDR2 YSLEER. The V end lost 3 bases, the J end lost 6 bases, and 11 bases lay between the germline ends. The CDR3 consists of 14 residues. This chain's CDR3 is CASSHVGVAGELFF. The CDR3 nucleotides are TGCGCCAGCAGCCACGTGGGAGTGGCCGGGGAGCTGTTTTTT.

The chain is built from TRBV6-6 and TRBJ2-3; D possibly corresponds to TRBD1 (5 bases). The CDR3 loop spans 14 amino acids. Between the trimmed V and J ends, which lost 6 bases and 0 bases, there was a span of 10 bases. CDR1 and CDR2 from the germline V gene are MNHNY and SVGAGI (reference sequence). The CDR3 nucleotides are TGTGCCAGCAGGCCACAGGTTAGCACAGATACGCAGTATTTT. It yields the protein CASRPQVSTDTQYF.

CDR3 DNA sequence: TGTGCCAGCGGCCCCTCAGGGGTGGTAGAGACCCAGTACTTC. Its translation: CASGPSGVVETQYF. The chain has TRBV6-5 and TRBJ2-5, with TRBD1 as a possible D gene (6 bases). The V end was cut by 8 bases, the J end by 4 bases, with 17 bases between. Germline assignment: CDR1 MNHEY and CDR2 SVGAGI. This CDR3 is 14 amino acids long.

The chain employs TRBV11-1 and TRBJ2-5; perhaps TRBD2 as D (6 bases). The germline V gene has CDR1 SGHAT and CDR2 FQDESV (reference sequence). The CDR3 is made up of 14 amino acids. V was cut by 6 bases and J by 8 bases, with 19 bases left in between. DNA of the CDR3: TGTGCCAGCAGTCACGAGGCGGGAAGAGAAACCCAGTACTTC. Its translation: CASSHEAGRETQYF.

The chain carries TRBV24-1 and TRBJ2-7, with 8 bases identical to TRBD2. CDR3 length: 14 amino acids. Germline-derived CDR1 and CDR2 are KGHDR and SFDVKD. V lost 3 bases and J lost 5; bases outside the gene matches: 5. The CDR3 is CATSDRAGGDEQYF. DNA of the CDR3: TGTGCCACCAGTGATAGGGCGGGAGGCGACGAGCAGTACTTC.

This clone was seen a handful of times. The V and J genes are TRBV19 and TRBJ2-7; D ambiguous. Germline loops: CDR1 LNHDA, CDR2 SQIVND (reference sequence). CDR3 length: 13 amino acids. V was pared by 5 bases and J by 3 bases, with 11 bases between. The CDR3 DNA sequence: TGTGCCAGTAGTTTCTCCGCCCGCTACGAGCAGTACTTC. Translation: CASSFSARYEQYF.

By its share, this clone is medium-sized. The chain couples TRBV7-2 to TRBJ1-2; D remains ambiguous. Trimming cost V 5 bases and J 2 bases, with 12 bases left between them. Germline CDR1 and CDR2: SGHTA and FQGNSA. The CDR3 has 14 residues. The CDR3 reads CASSPGGVNYGYTF. The CDR3 region has the DNA TGTGCCAGCAGCCCCGGAGGTGTGAACTATGGCTACACCTTC.

The V gene is TRBV28, the J gene TRBJ2-7; 9 bases agree with TRBD1. Trimming removed 6 bases from V and 2 bases from J; junction bases left unmatched: 11. There are 16 residues in the CDR3. The germline V gene encodes CDR1 MDHEN and CDR2 SYDVKM. The CDR3 region is CASSPTGGVRTYEQYF. The CDR3 nucleotides read TGTGCCAGCAGCCCGACAGGGGGGGTTAGGACCTACGAGCAGTACTTC.

The chain joins TRBV16 to TRBJ2-6, with D possibly being TRBD1 (6 bases). Germline V gene data show CDR1 as KGHSY and CDR2 as FQNENV. The CDR3 runs to 18 residues. V was clipped by 4 bases and J by 4 bases, with 20 bases between them. The CDR3 DNA reads as TGTGCCAGCAGCCCCCTGAGGACAGCCTTACGGGGGGCCAACGTCCTGACTTTC. It encodes CASSPLRTALRGANVLTF.

This sequence joins TRBV30 and TRBJ1-6; no reliable D call. The CDR3 is 15 residues long. Germline V CDR1 and CDR2: GTSNPN, SVGIG (reference sequence). V was clipped by 4 bases and J by 0 bases, with 10 bases between them. CDR3 sequence (DNA): TGTGCCTGGATGATCGGAGGCTCCTATAATTCACCCCTCCACTTT. The encoded protein is CAWMIGGSYNSPLHF. The entire variable domain, with the rest obtained from reference TRBV30 and TRBJ1-6, is as follows: SQTIHQWPATLVQPVGSPLSLECTVEGTSNPNLYWYRQAAGRGLQLLFYSVGIGQISSEVPQNLSASRPQDRQFILSSKKLLLSDSGFYLCAWMIGGSYNSPLHFGNGTRLTVT.

This chain connects TRBV6-5 to TRBJ1-5; no reliable D call. The CDR3 is 13 residues long. Germline assignment: CDR1 MNHEY and CDR2 SVGAGI. V was shortened by 10 bases and J by 7 bases, with 17 bases between the two germline ends. The CDR3 nucleotides are TGTGCCACCCAAGAAGTGGAGAGGCAGCCCCAGCATTTT. It codes for CATQEVERQPQHF.

The chain uses TRBV28 and TRBJ2-2, with D perhaps matching TRBD2 (5 bases). The germline V gene has CDR1 MDHEN and CDR2 SYDVKM. The V end lost 1 base, the J end lost 2 bases, and 8 bases lay between the germline ends. This CDR3 contains 15 residues. The CDR3 here is CASSLSGINTGELFF. CDR3 DNA sequence: TGTGCCAGCAGTTTATCCGGGATTAACACCGGGGAGCTGTTTTTT.

The chain joins TRBV7-9 to TRBJ2-7; 7 bases are shared with TRBD2. The CDR3 runs to 14 residues. Trimming cost V 4 bases and J 2 bases; bases outside gene matches: 5. Germline V gene sequence: CDR1 SEHNR, CDR2 FQNEAQ (reference sequence). The CDR3 protein is CASSWEGSTYEQYF. The CDR3 DNA sequence: TGTGCCAGCAGCTGGGAGGGGTCGACCTACGAGCAGTACTTC. The entire variable domain, with the rest obtained from reference TRBV7-9 and TRBJ2-7, is as follows: DTGVSQNPRHKITKRGQNVTFRCDPISEHNRLYWYRQTLGQGPEFLTYFQNEAQLEKSRLLSDRFSAERPKGSFSTLEIQRTEQGDSAMYLCASSWEGSTYEQYFGPGTRLTVT.

J is TRBJ1-4 and V is TRBV7-6; D call uncertain. There are 15 residues in the CDR3. Germline V lookup: CDR1 SGHVS, CDR2 FNYEAQ. V was shortened by 2 bases and J by 0 bases, with 7 bases between the two germline ends. This CDR3 is CASSLNPATNEKLFF. The CDR3 coding sequence is TGTGCCAGCAGCTTAAACCCAGCAACTAATGAAAAACTGTTTTTT.